The 5 T cell receptor beta chains presented below share a single source sample, sequenced in a study of CD8 T cells in ankylosing spondylitis (dated by TCRdb to the late 2010s). Overall results and qualifications from the work: Blood from ankylosing spondylitis patients appeared to be characterized by a TCR beta motif composed of roughly eight highly homologous amino acid variants.

The library was built by means of 5' RACE. The instrument given in TCRdb is Illumina HiSeq 2500. TCRdb applied fastp at Q25 and MiXCR to the public reads, then kept only in-frame beta chains. Rows are unified per CDR3 protein, each entry keeping the most common DNA and genes. The sample yields about 480,000 distinct CDR3 sequences; about a sixth were counted once. Over 0.9% of the sample is taken by the ten largest. No antigen has been identified for these receptors. Sample: blood, either unsorted or a sorted T cell fraction (not recorded which). The source of these receptors is a male donor with ankylosing spondylitis.

CDR3 in DNA: TGTGCCAGCAGTTACTCCTCCTTCAATCAGCCCCAGCATTTT. It codes for CASSYSSFNQPQHF. The J gene is TRBJ1-5, the V gene TRBV6-2 or TRBV6-3; D gene uncertain. The CDR3 has 14 residues. Germline assignment: CDR1 MNHEY and CDR2 SVGEGT. V shed 0 bases and J shed 3 bases, with 6 bases lying between them.

In this sample, this clonotype turned up a few times. The chain uses TRBV20-1 and TRBJ2-2; 8 nucleotides align to TRBD2. Germline V CDR1 and CDR2: DFQATT, SNEGSKA (reference sequence). This CDR3 region has 15 residues. J lost 4 bases, V lost 3 bases, and 7 bases had no gene match. The CDR3 is CSASVGRAITGELFF. The DNA of the CDR3 is TGCAGTGCTAGTGTCGGGAGGGCGATCACCGGGGAGCTGTTTTTT.

This chain uses TRBV19 with TRBJ1-4; D is undetermined. The V end was cut by 1 base, the J end by 0 bases, with 12 bases between. From germline, CDR1 is LNHDA and CDR2 SQIVND (reference sequence). CDR3 length equals 17 residues. DNA for the CDR3: TGTGCCAGTAGTATAGCCCGATATACTGCAACTAATGAAAAACTGTTTTTT. Translating gives CASSIARYTATNEKLFF.

The gene calls are TRBV20-1 and TRBJ1-1; perhaps TRBD1 as D (6 bases). Germline values: CDR1 DFQATT, CDR2 SNEGSKA (reference sequence). There are 12 residues in the CDR3. Between the trimmed V and J ends, which lost 7 bases and 5 bases, there was a span of 14 bases. The CDR3: CSVPRGGTEAFF. For the CDR3, the DNA is TGCAGTGTCCCGAGAGGGGGAACTGAAGCTTTCTTT.

The genes are TRBV11-2 and TRBJ1-4; D not resolved. The germline gives CDR1 SGHAT, CDR2 FQNNGV. Trimming took 1 base from V and 4 from J, leaving 7 bases between them. The CDR3 has 14 amino acids. The CDR3 DNA is TGTGCCAGCAGCTTAGGGCGGTTTAATGAAAAACTGTTTTTT. This translates into CASSLGRFNEKLFF.